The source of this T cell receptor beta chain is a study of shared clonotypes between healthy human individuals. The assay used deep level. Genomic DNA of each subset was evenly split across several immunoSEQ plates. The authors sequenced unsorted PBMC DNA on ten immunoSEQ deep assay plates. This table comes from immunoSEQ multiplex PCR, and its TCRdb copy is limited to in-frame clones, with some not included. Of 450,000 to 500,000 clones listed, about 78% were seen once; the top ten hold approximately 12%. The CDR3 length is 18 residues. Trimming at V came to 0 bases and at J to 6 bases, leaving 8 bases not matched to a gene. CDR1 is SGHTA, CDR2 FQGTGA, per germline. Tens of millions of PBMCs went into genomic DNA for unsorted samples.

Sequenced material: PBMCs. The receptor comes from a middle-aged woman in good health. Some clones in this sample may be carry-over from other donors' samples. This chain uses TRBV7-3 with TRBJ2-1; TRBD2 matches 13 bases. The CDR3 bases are TGTGCCAGCAGCTTAACACTAGCGGGAGGGCCTGTTACCAATGAGCAGTTCTTC. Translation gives CASSLTLAGGPVTNEQFF.